Each of the 9 T cell receptor beta chains below was sequenced from the same sample in a study of cytomegalovirus exposure and HLA in healthy donors. PCR amplification relied on 60 Vbeta primers (plus 13 Jbeta primers). TCRdb's copy holds only in-frame clones and misses some; the assay was immunoSEQ multiplex PCR. The sample holds around 140,000 clones, around 78% seen once. The specimen was PBMCs. The receptors come from a woman in her late teens or twenties in good health and CMV-seronegative.

CDR3 sequence reads: CASRPQGFGYGYTF. In DNA form, the CDR3 reads TGTGCCAGCAGACCACAGGGTTTCGGGTATGGCTACACCTTC. The chain employs TRBV6-5 and TRBJ1-2; possibly TRBD1 for D (6 bases). Germline V gives CDR1 MNHEY, CDR2 SVGAGI. CDR3 size: 14 residues. The V gene lost 6 bases and the J gene lost 5 bases, with 16 bases spanning the gap.

The J gene is TRBJ2-7, the V gene TRBV19; D unclear. The CDR3 has 16 amino acids. Per germline, CDR1 LNHDA and CDR2 SQIVND (reference sequence). Trimming left V 1 base short and J 0 bases short, with 13 bases between. Here the CDR3 reads CASSIVAAASSYEQYF. The CDR3 DNA reads as TGTGCCAGTAGTATAGTTGCCGCAGCGAGCTCCTACGAGCAGTACTTC.

The V and J genes are TRBV15 and TRBJ1-1; D unclear. V lost 6 bases, J lost 5 bases, and 10 bases lay in between. The CDR3 loop spans 12 amino acids. Germline CDR1 and CDR2: LNHNV and YYDKDF (reference sequence). CDR3 loop: CATRAGLTEAFF. The DNA of the CDR3 is TGTGCCACCAGGGCGGGGTTGACTGAAGCTTTCTTT.

The chain employs TRBV6-5 and TRBJ1-2, with 9 bases aligning to TRBD1. CDR1 is MNHEY and CDR2 is SVGAGI in the germline V gene. V was pared by 6 bases and J by 7 bases, with 6 bases of the junction left unmatched. This CDR3 is 13 amino acids long. The CDR3 region is CASSRADRGGYTF. CDR3 DNA sequence: TGTGCCAGCAGCCGGGCGGACAGGGGTGGCTACACCTTC.

This clone was detected only once. This rearrangement joins TRBV15 to TRBJ2-1, with D tentatively TRBD2 (6 bases). This CDR3 spans 16 amino acids. CDR1 and CDR2 from the germline V gene are LNHNV and YYDKDF (reference sequence). Trimming took off 6 bases at V and 0 bases at J, with 15 bases between the two ends. The chain's CDR3 is CATSVRAGPSYNEQFF. CDR3 DNA: TGTGCCACCAGTGTTCGGGCGGGGCCCTCCTACAATGAGCAGTTCTTC.

This chain links TRBV2 with TRBJ2-2; 7 nucleotides match TRBD1. Looked up from germline, CDR1 is SNHLY and CDR2 is FYNNEI. CDR3 length: 13 residues. J lost 4 bases, V lost 9 bases, and 5 bases had no gene match. DNA of the CDR3: TGTGCCAGTGAACAGGGGTTCACCGGGGAGCTGTTTTTT. It codes for CASEQGFTGELFF.

The chain uses TRBV7-9 and TRBJ1-2; D is perhaps TRBD1 (6 bases). The length of the CDR3 is 13 residues. From germline, CDR1 is SEHNR and CDR2 FQNEAQ (reference sequence). Trimming took off 5 bases at V and 6 bases at J, with 13 bases between the two ends. CDR3 DNA sequence: TGTGCCAGCAGCCCAAGGGGGACCAATGGCTACACCTTC. Its translation: CASSPRGTNGYTF.

The chain joins TRBV7-8 to TRBJ2-1, with a weak D call TRBD1 (6 bases). The CDR3 consists of 14 residues. Germline V CDR1 and CDR2: SGHVS, FQNEAQ. The V end lost 2 bases, the J end lost 5 bases, and 10 bases lay between the germline ends. The CDR3 DNA follows: TGTGCCAGCAGCTTATTAGGGACACACAATGAGCAGTTCTTC. This sequence encodes CASSLLGTHNEQFF.

The chain is built from TRBV18 and TRBJ2-3, with a possible D match to TRBD1 (6 bases). Looked up from germline, CDR1 is KGHSH and CDR2 is LQKENI. The CDR3 spans 14 residues. Trimming removed 4 bases at V and 6 bases at J, with 14 bases between. DNA of the CDR3: TGTGCCAGCTCACTCCGACAGGATGTCGATACGCAGTATTTT. Encoded protein: CASSLRQDVDTQYF.